This TCR beta chain was recovered during a study of blood T cell repertoires in COVID-19. As for the study in general: There were acute and convalescent COVID-19 samples, and they came from the United States, Italy and Spain. Sources were T cells, B-cell-depleted T cells, or PBMCs; the material itself was cDNA or gDNA.

Per the authors' pipeline: Estimation of nucleated cell counts was performed using reference gene primer amplification. The assay was immunoSEQ multiplex PCR, and TCRdb's table has in-frame clones only and misses some. Clone size and the V and J calls come from that table; the DNA yielded D and trimming. The table shows some 150,000 clones, with 75% to 90% occurring only once. Input material: peripheral blood. This TCR came from a woman in her 40s with acute or convalescent COVID-19.

The CDR3 region is CASSLSPGKAGDEQFF. The CDR3 DNA follows: TGCGCCAGCAGCTTGAGTCCCGGGAAAGCCGGGGATGAGCAGTTCTTC. The chain combines TRBV5-1 with TRBJ2-1; a weak D match, TRBD2 (5 bases). The V and J ends lost 1 base and 8 bases respectively, with 19 bases between them. This CDR3 contains 16 residues. Germline V gives CDR1 SGHRS, CDR2 YFSETQ.